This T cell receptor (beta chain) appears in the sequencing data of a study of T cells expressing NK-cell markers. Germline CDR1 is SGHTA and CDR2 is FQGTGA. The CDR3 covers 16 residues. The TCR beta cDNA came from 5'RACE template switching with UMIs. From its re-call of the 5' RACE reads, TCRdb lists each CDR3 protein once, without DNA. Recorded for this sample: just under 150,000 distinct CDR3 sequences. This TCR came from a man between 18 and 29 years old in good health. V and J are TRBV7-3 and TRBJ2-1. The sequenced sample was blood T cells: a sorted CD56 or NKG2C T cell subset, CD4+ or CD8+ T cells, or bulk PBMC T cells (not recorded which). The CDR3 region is CASSLERLSSYNEQFF.